Listed below are T cell receptor beta chains from one sample, sequenced in a study of blood T cell repertoires in COVID-19. Sequencing was performed with immunoSEQ multiplex PCR; in TCRdb, only in-frame clones are kept and a portion is missing. The data show hundreds of thousands of clones, around 80% seen once. Sequenced material: peripheral blood. The receptors derive from a woman of 80 years or more with active or convalescent COVID-19. CDR3s include the opening cysteine and the closing phenylalanine or tryptophan. Fields, in order: J gene, V gene, D gene, clone size, CDR3 DNA, CDR3 protein. A D gene is named only where the DNA matches it firmly. The size field is filled for only some rows; it gives once, few, many or a size class.

TRBJ2-7 TRBV5-1 . . TGCGCCAGCAGCGCGGACAGTTCCTACGAGCAGTACTTC CASSADSSYEQYF
TRBJ2-1 TRBV5-1 TRBD2 . TGCGCCAGCAGCTGGAATGTAGCGGGAAACAACAATGAGCAGTTCTTC CASSWNVAGNNNEQFF
TRBJ2-1 TRBV9 TRBD2 . TGTGCCAGCACCAAAGCACTAGCGTGGAGCTCCTACAATGAGCAGTTCTTC CASTKALAWSSYNEQFF
TRBJ1-3 TRBV7-2 . few TGTGCCAGCAGCCAAATGGCCGGGACAAACAGAAACACCATATATTTT CASSQMAGTNRNTIYF
TRBJ1-2 TRBV28 . . TGTGCCAGCAGCCGAGGGGGCTATGGCTACACCTTC CASSRGGYGYTF
TRBJ2-7 TRBV9 . . TGTGCCAGCAGCGTAGATGCGGCAGCTACTTCCTACGAGCAGTACTTC CASSVDAAATSYEQYF
TRBJ1-1 TRBV4-3 TRBD1 . TGCGCCAGCAGCCAAGTTGGACAGGGGGGGACTGAAGCTTTCTTT CASSQVGQGGTEAFF
TRBJ2-1 TRBV7-9 . . TGTGCCAGCAGCTTAGGGCTAGCGTCCTACAATGAGCAGTTCTTC CASSLGLASYNEQFF
TRBJ1-1 TRBV6-4 . . TGTGCCAGCAGTGACTCGAGGAGGGCGCCCCCAGACACTGAAGCTTTCTTT CASSDSRRAPPDTEAFF
TRBJ1-4 TRBV5-5 TRBD1 . TGTGCCAGCAGCTTTGCAGGGGGGAAGGAAAAACTGTTTTTT CASSFAGGKEKLFF
TRBJ1-3 TRBV6-1 . medium-sized TGTGCCAGCAGTGAAGCGCGTCAGGGGACCATATATTTT CASSEARQGTIYF
TRBJ2-1 TRBV9 . . TGTGCCAGCAGCCCGCCGGGACTGGCCTACAATGAGCAGTTCTTC CASSPPGLAYNEQFF
TRBJ2-7 TRBV4-1 . . TGCGCCAGCAGCCAAGAACTTCCATCCTACGAGCAGTACTTC CASSQELPSYEQYF
TRBJ2-2 TRBV9 . . TGTGCCAGCAGCGTAGGGGGACAAAACACCGGGGAGCTGTTTTTT CASSVGGQNTGELFF
TRBJ1-3 TRBV28 . . TGTGCCAGCAGTTTACCCCGCGGCGGAAACACCATATATTTT CASSLPRGGNTIYF
TRBJ1-4 TRBV6-6 TRBD1 . TGTGCCAGCAGCTCTGCGGGACAGGGGATAGAAAAACTGTTTTTT CASSSAGQGIEKLFF
TRBJ1-1 TRBV5-4 TRBD1 . TGTGCCAGCAGCCGAAGGGACAGGATGAACACTGAAGCTTTCTTT CASSRRDRMNTEAFF
TRBJ2-7 TRBV5-1 TRBD1 . TGCGCCAGCAGCTCCGGACAGGGGGCCCACGAGCAGTACTTC CASSSGQGAHEQYF
TRBJ2-3 TRBV30 TRBD1 . TGTGCCTGGACTTGGGACAGGCAGAGCACAGATACGCAGTATTTT CAWTWDRQSTDTQYF
TRBJ2-1 TRBV21-1 . . TGTGCCAGCAGCAAAGCGGGAGGGCATGAAAATGAGCAGTTCTTC CASSKAGGHENEQFF
TRBJ2-1 TRBV7-2 . . TGTGCCAGCAGCTTAGTGAGGACAGCTTCAAATGAGCAGTTCTTC CASSLVRTASNEQFF
TRBJ2-1 TRBV5-1 . . TGCGCCAGCAGTTTACAGGACAATGAGCAGTTCTTC CASSLQDNEQFF
TRBJ2-2 TRBV7-2 . few TGTGCCAGCAGCTTATCCTCGACTAACCAACCCACCGGGGAGCTGTTTTTT CASSLSSTNQPTGELFF
TRBJ1-3 TRBV30 . . TGTGCCTGGACCCAGGCGGGCTCTGGAAACACCATATATTTT CAWTQAGSGNTIYF
TRBJ2-6 TRBV18 . . TGTGCCAGCTCACCCGGGTCTGGGGCCAACGTCCTGACTTTC CASSPGSGANVLTF
TRBJ2-3 TRBV11-1 . once TGTGCCAGCAGCCCGAGGCAGACGTCCACAGATACGCAGTATTTT CASSPRQTSTDTQYF
TRBJ1-5 TRBV27 TRBD1 . TGTGCCAGCAGTACCTACAGGGGGGGTCAGCCCCAGCATTTT CASSTYRGGQPQHF
TRBJ1-3 TRBV11-3 . few TGTGCCAGCAGCTTAGAGGGGACTGGAGCTGGAAACACCATATATTTT CASSLEGTGAGNTIYF
TRBJ2-1 TRBV7-2 TRBD2 . TGTGCCAGCACGCCCTGGACTAGCGGGGTCCATGAGCAGTTCTTC CASTPWTSGVHEQFF
TRBJ2-7 TRBV4-1 . . TGCGCCAGCAGCCAAGATATTAGCGGAACTACCTACGAGCAGTACTTC CASSQDISGTTYEQYF
TRBJ2-7 TRBV7-3 . few TGTGCCAGCAGCTTCGCAGGGGACTACGAGCAGTACTTC CASSFAGDYEQYF
TRBJ2-5 TRBV3-1/TRBV3-2 TRBD1 . TGTGCCAGCAGCCAAGTTTACAGGGGGCAAGAGACCCAGTACTTC CASSQVYRGQETQYF
TRBJ1-2 TRBV7-9 . . TGTGCCAGCAGCTTAGAGGGCGGGGGCGCGAACTATGGCTACACCTTC CASSLEGGGANYGYTF
TRBJ2-7 TRBV4-3 . few TGCGCCAGCAGCCAAGCGGCCCGGGGGAATCCCTACGAGCAGTACTTC CASSQAARGNPYEQYF
TRBJ2-3 TRBV5-1 TRBD2 . TGCGCCAGCAGCTTGGGGCCTAGCGGGATCAGCACAGATACGCAGTATTTT CASSLGPSGISTDTQYF
TRBJ2-3 TRBV7-6 TRBD2 . TGTGCCAGCAGCTTAACCCGGGCGGGGGGCCTCCGCGATACGCAGTATTTT CASSLTRAGGLRDTQYF
TRBJ2-5 TRBV4-2 . . TGTGCCAGCAGCCAAGTCGGGCCGGCTAGCGAGGAGACCCAGTACTTC CASSQVGPASEETQYF
TRBJ1-4 TRBV6-5 . . TGTGCCAGCACCAGAACTTGGGGGCTAGATGAAAAACTGTTTTTT CASTRTWGLDEKLFF
TRBJ2-7 TRBV11-3 . . TGTGCCAGCAGCTTATACAGGGTTAGCGCCTACGAGCAGTACTTC CASSLYRVSAYEQYF
TRBJ1-3 TRBV5-4 . . TGTGCCAGCAGCGGGGGGGCAAACACCATATATTTT CASSGGANTIYF
TRBJ2-7 TRBV5-1 TRBD2 . TGCGCCAGCAGCCCTAGGGCGGGAGGAAACTACGAGCAGTACTTC CASSPRAGGNYEQYF
TRBJ2-7 TRBV19 TRBD1 . TGTGCCAGTAGCGGGACAGGGGGCTCCTACGAGCAGTACTTC CASSGTGGSYEQYF
TRBJ2-3 TRBV5-1 TRBD2 . TGCGCCAGCAGCTGGGAGGGACTACGAGTCACAGATACGCAGTATTTT CASSWEGLRVTDTQYF
TRBJ1-2 TRBV5-1 TRBD1 . TGCGCCAGCAGCGGGAGAGGGGGCCCACGCGGGACCTTC CASSGRGGPRGTF
TRBJ1-5 TRBV24-1 . . TGTGCCACCAGTTCATTCAGGCCCGGTCAGCCCCAGCATTTT CATSSFRPGQPQHF
TRBJ1-5 TRBV19 . few TGTGCCAGTAGATGGTCGCGTGATCGCAATCAGCCCCAGCATTTT CASRWSRDRNQPQHF
TRBJ1-4 TRBV5-6 . few TGTGCCAGCAGCTCCTACAGGGTTGCTAATGAAAAACTGTTTTTT CASSSYRVANEKLFF
TRBJ2-7 TRBV7-2 . many TGTGCCAGCAGCTTAGCCGACAGGACCTACGAGCAGTACTTC CASSLADRTYEQYF
TRBJ2-3 TRBV5-6 TRBD1 . TGTGCCAGCAGCCCGGACAGGGGCTTGATGGATACGCAGTATTTT CASSPDRGLMDTQYF
TRBJ2-1 TRBV5-1 . . TGCGCCAGCAGCTTGGTGCTAGTTAATGAGCAGTTCTTC CASSLVLVNEQFF
TRBJ1-5 TRBV18 TRBD1 . TGTGCCAGCTCAGCGACAGGGGACGGCAATCAGCCCCAGCATTTT CASSATGDGNQPQHF